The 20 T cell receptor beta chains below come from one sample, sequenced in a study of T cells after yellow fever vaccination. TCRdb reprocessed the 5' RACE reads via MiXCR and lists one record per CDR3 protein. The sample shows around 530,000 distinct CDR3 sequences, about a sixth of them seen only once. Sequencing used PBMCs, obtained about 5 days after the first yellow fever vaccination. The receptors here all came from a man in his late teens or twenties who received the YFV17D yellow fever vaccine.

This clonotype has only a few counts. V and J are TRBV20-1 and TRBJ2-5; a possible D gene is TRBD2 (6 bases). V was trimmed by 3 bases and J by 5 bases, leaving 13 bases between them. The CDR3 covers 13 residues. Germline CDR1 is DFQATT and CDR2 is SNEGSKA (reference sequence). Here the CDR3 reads CSASGGIGETQYF. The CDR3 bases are TGCAGTGCTAGTGGGGGGATCGGGGAGACCCAGTACTTC.

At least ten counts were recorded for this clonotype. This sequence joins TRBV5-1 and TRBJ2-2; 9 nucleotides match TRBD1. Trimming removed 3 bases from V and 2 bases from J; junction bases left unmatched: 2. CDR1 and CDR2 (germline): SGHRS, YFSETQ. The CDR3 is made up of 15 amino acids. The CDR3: CASSSTGGNTGELFF. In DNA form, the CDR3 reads TGCGCCAGCAGCTCGACAGGGGGTAACACCGGGGAGCTGTTTTTT.

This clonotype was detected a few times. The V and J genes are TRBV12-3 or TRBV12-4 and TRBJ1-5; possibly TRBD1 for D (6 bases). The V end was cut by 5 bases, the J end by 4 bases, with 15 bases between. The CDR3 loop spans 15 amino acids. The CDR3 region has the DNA TGTGCCAGCAGTCAAATTCCTCAGGGGAATCAGCCCCAGCATTTT. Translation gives CASSQIPQGNQPQHF.

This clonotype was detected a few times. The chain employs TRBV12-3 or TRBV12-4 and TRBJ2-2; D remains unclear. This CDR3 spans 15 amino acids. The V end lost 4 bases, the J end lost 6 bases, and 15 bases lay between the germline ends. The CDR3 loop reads CASSSLSNSPGELFF. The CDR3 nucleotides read TGTGCCAGCAGTTCCCTGTCAAACTCTCCCGGGGAGCTGTTTTTT.

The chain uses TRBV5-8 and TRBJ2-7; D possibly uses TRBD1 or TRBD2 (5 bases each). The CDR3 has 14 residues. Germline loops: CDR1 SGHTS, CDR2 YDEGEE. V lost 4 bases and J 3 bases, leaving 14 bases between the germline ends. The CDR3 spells CASSPSGPDYEQYF. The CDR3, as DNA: TGTGCCAGCAGCCCATCGGGGCCCGACTACGAGCAGTACTTC.

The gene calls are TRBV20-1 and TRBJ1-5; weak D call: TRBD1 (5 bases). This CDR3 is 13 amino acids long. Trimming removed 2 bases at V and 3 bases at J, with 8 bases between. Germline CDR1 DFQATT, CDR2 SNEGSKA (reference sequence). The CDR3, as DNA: TGCAGTGCTAGATCGGGGGACAATCAGCCCCAGCATTTT. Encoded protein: CSARSGDNQPQHF.

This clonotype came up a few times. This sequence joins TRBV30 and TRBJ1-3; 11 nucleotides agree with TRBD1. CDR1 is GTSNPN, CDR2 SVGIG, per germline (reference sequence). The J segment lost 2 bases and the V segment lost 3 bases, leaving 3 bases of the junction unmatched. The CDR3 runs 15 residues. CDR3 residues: CAWRGDRGTGNTIYF. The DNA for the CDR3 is TGTGCCTGGAGGGGGGACAGGGGGACTGGAAACACCATATATTTT. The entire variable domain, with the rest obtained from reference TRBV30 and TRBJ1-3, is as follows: SQTIHQWPATLVQPVGSPLSLECTVEGTSNPNLYWYRQAAGRGLQLLFYSVGIGQISSEVPQNLSASRPQDRQFILSSKKLLLSDSGFYLCAWRGDRGTGNTIYFGEGSWLTVV.

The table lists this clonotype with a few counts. The CDR3 nucleotides read TGCGCCAGCAGCTTGGTGTGGACTAGCGGCTCCTACGAGCAGTACTTC. Translation gives CASSLVWTSGSYEQYF. The gene calls are TRBV5-1 and TRBJ2-7; 10 bases line up with TRBD2. The CDR3 contains 16 residues. J was trimmed by 0 bases and V by 0 bases; bases with no gene match: 3. The germline V gene has CDR1 SGHRS and CDR2 YFSETQ.

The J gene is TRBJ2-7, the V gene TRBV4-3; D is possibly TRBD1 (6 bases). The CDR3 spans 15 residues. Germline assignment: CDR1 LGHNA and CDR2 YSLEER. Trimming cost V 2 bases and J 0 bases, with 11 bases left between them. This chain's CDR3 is CASSQQGGSSYEQYF. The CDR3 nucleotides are TGCGCCAGCAGCCAACAAGGGGGATCCTCCTACGAGCAGTACTTC.

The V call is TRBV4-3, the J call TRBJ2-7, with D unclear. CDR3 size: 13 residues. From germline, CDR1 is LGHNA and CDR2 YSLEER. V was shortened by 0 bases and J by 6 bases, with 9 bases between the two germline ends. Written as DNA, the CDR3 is TGCGCCAGCAGCCAAGAACGGCGCGGCGAGCAGTACTTC. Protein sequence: CASSQERRGEQYF.

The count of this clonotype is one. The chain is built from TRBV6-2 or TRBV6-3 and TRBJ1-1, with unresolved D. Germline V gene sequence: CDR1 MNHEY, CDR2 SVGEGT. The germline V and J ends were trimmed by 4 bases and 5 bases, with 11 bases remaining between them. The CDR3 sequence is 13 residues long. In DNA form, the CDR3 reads TGTGCCAGCAGTTGGGTGGGGAGAACTGAAGCTTTCTTT. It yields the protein CASSWVGRTEAFF.

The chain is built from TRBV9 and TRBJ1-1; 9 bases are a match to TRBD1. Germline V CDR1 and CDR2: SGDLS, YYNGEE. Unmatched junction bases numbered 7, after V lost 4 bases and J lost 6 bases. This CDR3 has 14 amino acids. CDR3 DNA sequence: TGTGCCAGCAGCCCGGGACAGGGAGGCTCTGAAGCTTTCTTT. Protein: CASSPGQGGSEAFF.

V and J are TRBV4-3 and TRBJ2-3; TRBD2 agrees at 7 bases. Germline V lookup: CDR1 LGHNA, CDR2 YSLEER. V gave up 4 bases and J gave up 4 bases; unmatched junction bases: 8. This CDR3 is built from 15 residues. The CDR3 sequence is CASSRGRLASDTQYF. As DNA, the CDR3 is TGCGCCAGCAGCCGCGGAAGACTAGCATCAGATACGCAGTATTTT.

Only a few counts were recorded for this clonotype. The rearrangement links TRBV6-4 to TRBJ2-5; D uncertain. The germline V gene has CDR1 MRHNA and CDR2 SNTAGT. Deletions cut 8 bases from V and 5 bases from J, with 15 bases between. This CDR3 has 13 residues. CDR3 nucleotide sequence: TGTGCCAGCTCATTCGCCTTGGGGGAGACCCAGTACTTC. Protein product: CASSFALGETQYF.

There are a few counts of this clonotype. The CDR3 DNA reads as TGTGCCAGCTCACTCGCGGGACGGGTTCCCCTCGAGCAGTACTTC. As protein: CASSLAGRVPLEQYF. This chain uses TRBV18 with TRBJ2-7, with D possibly TRBD2 on 6 matching bases. V was shortened by 4 bases and J by 6 bases, with 19 bases between the two germline ends. The CDR3 spans 15 residues. The germline CDR1 and CDR2 sequences are KGHSH and LQKENI.

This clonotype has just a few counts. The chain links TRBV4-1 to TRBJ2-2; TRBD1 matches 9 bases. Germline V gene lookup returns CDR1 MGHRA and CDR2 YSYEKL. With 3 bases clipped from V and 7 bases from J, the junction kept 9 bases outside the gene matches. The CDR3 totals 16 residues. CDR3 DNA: TGCGCCAGCAGCCATAGGACAGGGGATGGGGGCGGGGAGCTGTTTTTT. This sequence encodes CASSHRTGDGGGELFF.

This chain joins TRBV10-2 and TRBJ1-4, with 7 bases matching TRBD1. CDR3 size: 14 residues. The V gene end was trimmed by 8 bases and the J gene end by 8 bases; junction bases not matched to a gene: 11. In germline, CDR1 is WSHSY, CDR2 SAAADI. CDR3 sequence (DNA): TGCGCCAGCCAGCCGACAGGGAACGACGAAAAACTGTTTTTT. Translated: CASQPTGNDEKLFF.

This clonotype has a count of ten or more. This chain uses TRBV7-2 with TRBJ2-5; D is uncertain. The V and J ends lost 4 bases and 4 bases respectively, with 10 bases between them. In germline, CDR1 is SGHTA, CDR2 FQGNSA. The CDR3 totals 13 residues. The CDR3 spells CASSSDVRETQYF. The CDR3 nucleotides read TGTGCCAGCAGCTCGGACGTTAGAGAGACCCAGTACTTC.

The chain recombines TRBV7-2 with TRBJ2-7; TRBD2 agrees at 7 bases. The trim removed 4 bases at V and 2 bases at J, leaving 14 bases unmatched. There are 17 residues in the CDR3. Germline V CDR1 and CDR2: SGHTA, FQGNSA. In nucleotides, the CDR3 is TGTGCCAGCAGCTATTACGGGGGGTTGGGACGGACCTACGAGCAGTACTTC. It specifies CASSYYGGLGRTYEQYF.

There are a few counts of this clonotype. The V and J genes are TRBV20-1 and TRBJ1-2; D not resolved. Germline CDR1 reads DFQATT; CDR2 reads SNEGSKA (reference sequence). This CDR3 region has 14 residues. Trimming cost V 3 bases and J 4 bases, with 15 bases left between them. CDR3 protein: CSARSGVVSYGYTF. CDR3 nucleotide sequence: TGCAGTGCTAGGTCTGGGGTAGTCAGCTATGGCTACACCTTC.